This entry is about one T cell receptor beta chain. Its antigen is currently not known. No much larger clonotype is one base removed from it; base qualities were not supplied. The sample originates from a study of control samples from healthy donors and cancer patients (dated by TCRdb to 2018 to 2020). Library generation was performed with the immunoSEQ multiplex PCR assay. TCRdb holds this immuneACCESS table with in-frame rearrangements only. Some clones are missing; in checked studies, unresolved V genes explain under half, and the rest has no known cause. This sample holds roughly 170,000 clones; around 92% were observed only once. The ten biggest clones cover approximately 2% of the sample. In the germline V gene (reference sequence), CDR1 corresponds to LNHDA and CDR2 to SQIVND. V has 3 bases trimmed and J has 1 base trimmed; junction bases matching no gene number 7. Including the terminal cysteine and phenylalanine, the CDR3 comprises 16 residues. Only CDR3 DNA remains: 48 bases, in frame from the first base.

The specimen sequenced was blood. The TCR was taken from a woman in her thirties or forties in good health. The chain couples TRBV19 to TRBJ1-1, with TRBD1 identical over 8 junction bases. The nucleotides read TGTGCCAGTAGTATTGGGTACAGGGGGACGAACACTGAAGCTTTCTTT. This gives the protein CASSIGYRGTNTEAFF.